The T cell receptor (beta chain) described here comes from a study of blood T cell repertoires in COVID-19. Assay: immunoSEQ multiplex PCR; the TCRdb copy retains only in-frame clones and omits some. There are about 140,000 clones in the sample; about 80% occur only once, and 3% to 4.5% lies in the top ten. This CDR3 contains 15 residues. V shed 4 bases, J shed 7 bases, and the junction held 8 bases outside the gene matches. Germline CDR1 reads SGHDT; CDR2 reads YYEEEE. The chain combines TRBV5-6 with TRBJ1-6; TRBD1 matches 7 bases. The TCR was taken from a man between 45 and 60 years old in a cohort exposed to, infected with or recovered from COVID-19 (not recorded which). The sequenced sample was PBMCs or T cells enriched from blood (not recorded which). CDR3 region: CASSPERGLNSPLHF. The CDR3 DNA is TGTGCCAGCAGCCCCGAGAGGGGGCTAAATTCACCCCTCCACTTT.